This T cell receptor (beta chain) was documented in a study of post-analysis software for immune sequencing data. Study-level information: Relapsing-remitting, secondary progressive and progressive-relapsing courses of multiple sclerosis were included. Broader study findings: The normalized Chao1 diversity of multiple sclerosis patients was significantly lower than that of controls. When patients were compared with controls, about five TRBV segments were more frequent, TRBV5-6, TRBV5-1 and TRBV20-1 among them.

With regard to this clonotype: Its antigen is not identified.

Tagging with unique molecular identifiers was a feature of the TCR beta cDNA libraries. Each batch of 1 to 10 million T cells produced some 450,000 cDNA molecules. TCRdb re-analysed the PCR reads in MiXCR, keeping a single row per CDR3 protein. The data hold about 680,000 distinct CDR3 sequences, with 55% to 60% observed a single time. The length of the CDR3 is 16 residues. Germline-derived CDR1 and CDR2 are SGHRS and YFSETQ. J is TRBJ2-4 and V is TRBV5-1, with 9 bases lining up with TRBD2. The better agreement between TRBJ2-7 and the DNA end casts doubt on the J call. This sequence originates from a girl aged 2-10 years with multiple sclerosis. The sequenced sample consisted of blood. The DNA for the CDR3 is TGCGCCAGCAGCTTGGGACTAGCGGCCAGAGACTACGAGCAGTACTTC. It yields the protein CASSLGLAARDYEQYF.